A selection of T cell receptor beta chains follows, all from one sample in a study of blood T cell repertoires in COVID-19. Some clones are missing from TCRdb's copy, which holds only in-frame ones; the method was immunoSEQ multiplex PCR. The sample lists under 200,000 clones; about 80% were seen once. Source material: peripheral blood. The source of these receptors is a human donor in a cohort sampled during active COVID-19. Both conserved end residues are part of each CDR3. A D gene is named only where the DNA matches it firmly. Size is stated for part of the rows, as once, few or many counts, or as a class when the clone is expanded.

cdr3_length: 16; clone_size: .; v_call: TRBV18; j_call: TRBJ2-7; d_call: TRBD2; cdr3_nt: TGTGCCAGCTCTCTGGGACTAGCGGGAGCGGGCAGCGAGCAGTACTTC; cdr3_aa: CASSLGLAGAGSEQYF
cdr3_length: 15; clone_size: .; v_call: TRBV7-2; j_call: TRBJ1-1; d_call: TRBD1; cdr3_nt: TGTGCCAGCAGCGTCTCCGGGACAGGGAACACTGAAGCTTTCTTT; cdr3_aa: CASSVSGTGNTEAFF
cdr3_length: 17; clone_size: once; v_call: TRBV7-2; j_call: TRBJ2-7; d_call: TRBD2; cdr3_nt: TGTGCCAGCAGCCCTGGGACTAGCGGGAGGAGCTCCTACGAGCAGTACTTC; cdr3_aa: CASSPGTSGRSSYEQYF
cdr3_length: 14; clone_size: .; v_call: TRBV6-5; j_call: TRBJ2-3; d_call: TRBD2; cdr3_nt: TGTGCCAGCAGGTCCGGGGGGGCAACAGATACGCAGTATTTT; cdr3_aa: CASRSGGATDTQYF
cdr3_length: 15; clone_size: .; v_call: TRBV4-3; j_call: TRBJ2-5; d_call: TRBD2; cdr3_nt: TGCGCCAGCAGCCAAGAAATTAGCGGGATAGAGACCCAGTACTTC; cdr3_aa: CASSQEISGIETQYF
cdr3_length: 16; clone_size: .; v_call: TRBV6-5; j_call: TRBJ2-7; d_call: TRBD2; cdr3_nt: TGTGCCAGCAGTTTGGGGCGACTAGCGGGCTCCTACGAGCAGTACTTC; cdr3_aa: CASSLGRLAGSYEQYF
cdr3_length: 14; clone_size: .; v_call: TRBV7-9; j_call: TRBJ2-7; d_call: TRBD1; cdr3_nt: TGTGCCAGCAGCTTTGGGACAGGGGCCGACGAGCAGTACTTC; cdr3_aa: CASSFGTGADEQYF
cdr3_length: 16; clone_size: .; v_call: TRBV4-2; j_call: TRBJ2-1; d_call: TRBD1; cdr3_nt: TGTGCCAGCAGCCGCCGGGACAGTGGTTCCTACAATGAGCAGTTCTTC; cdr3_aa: CASSRRDSGSYNEQFF
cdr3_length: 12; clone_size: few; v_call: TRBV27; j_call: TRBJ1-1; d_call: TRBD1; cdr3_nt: TGTGCCAGCAGTCCCTGGACAGGGGAAGCTTTCTTT; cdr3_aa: CASSPWTGEAFF
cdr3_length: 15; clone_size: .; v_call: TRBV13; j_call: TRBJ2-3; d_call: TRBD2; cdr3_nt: TGTGCCAGCAGCTTAGTATTAGCGGGTACAGATACGCAGTATTTT; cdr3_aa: CASSLVLAGTDTQYF
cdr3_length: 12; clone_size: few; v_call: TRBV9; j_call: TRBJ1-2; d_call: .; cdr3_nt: TGTGCCAGCAGCGTTCAGAACTATGGCTACACCTTC; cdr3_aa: CASSVQNYGYTF
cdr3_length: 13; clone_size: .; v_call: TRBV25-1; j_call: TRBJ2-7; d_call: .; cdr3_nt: TGTGCCAGCAGTCCTCTGGACACTTACGAGCAGTACTTC; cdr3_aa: CASSPLDTYEQYF
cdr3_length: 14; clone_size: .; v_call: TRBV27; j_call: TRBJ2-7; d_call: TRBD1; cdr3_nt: TGTGCCAGCAGTTTTCGGGACAGCTCCTACGAGCAGTACTTC; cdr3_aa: CASSFRDSSYEQYF
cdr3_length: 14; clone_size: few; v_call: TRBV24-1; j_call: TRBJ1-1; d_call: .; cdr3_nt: TGTGCCACCAGTTCGGGGGACTTGAACACTGAAGCTTTCTTT; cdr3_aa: CATSSGDLNTEAFF
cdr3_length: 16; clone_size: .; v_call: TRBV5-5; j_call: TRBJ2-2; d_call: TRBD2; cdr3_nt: TGTGCCAGCAGCTTGGAAGGTGGGAGGGGCACCGGGGAGCTGTTTTTT; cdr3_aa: CASSLEGGRGTGELFF
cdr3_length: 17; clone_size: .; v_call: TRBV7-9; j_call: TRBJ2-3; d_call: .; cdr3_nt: TGTGCCAGCAGCTTAGACAGGGCAATTTTTTACACAGATACGCAGTATTTT; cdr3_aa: CASSLDRAIFYTDTQYF
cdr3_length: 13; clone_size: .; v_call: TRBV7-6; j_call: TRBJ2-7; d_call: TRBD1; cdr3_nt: TGTGCCAGCAGCGAACAGGGGGTCTACGAGCAGTACTTC; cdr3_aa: CASSEQGVYEQYF
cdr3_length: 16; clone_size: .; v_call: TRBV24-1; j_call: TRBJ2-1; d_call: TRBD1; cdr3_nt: TGTGCCACCAGTGACCCCGGACAGGGGGGAGGCAATGAGCAGTTCTTC; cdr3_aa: CATSDPGQGGGNEQFF
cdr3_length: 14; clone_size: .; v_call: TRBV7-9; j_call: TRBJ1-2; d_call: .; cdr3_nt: TGTGCCAGCAGCTTAGTACAGGGTTCTGAGGGCTACACCTTC; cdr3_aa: CASSLVQGSEGYTF
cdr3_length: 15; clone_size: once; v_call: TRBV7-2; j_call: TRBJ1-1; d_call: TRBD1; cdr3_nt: TGTGCCAGCAGCTCGACCGGGACAGGGGACACTGAAGCTTTCTTT; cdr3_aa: CASSSTGTGDTEAFF
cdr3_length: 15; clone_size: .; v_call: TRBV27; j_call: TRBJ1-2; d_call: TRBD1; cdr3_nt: TGTGCCAGCAGTGGTGGACAGGGGGTCATCGGGGGCTACACCTTC; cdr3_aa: CASSGGQGVIGGYTF
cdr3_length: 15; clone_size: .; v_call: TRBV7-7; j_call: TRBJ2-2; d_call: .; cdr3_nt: TGTGCTAGCAGCCTTGGCTTACGGGACACCGGGGAGCTGTTTTTT; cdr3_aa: CASSLGLRDTGELFF
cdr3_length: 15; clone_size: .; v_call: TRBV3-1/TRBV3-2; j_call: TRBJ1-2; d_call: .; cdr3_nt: TGTGCCAGCAGCCACCCTGGGGGGACTGTAACTGGCTACACCTTC; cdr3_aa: CASSHPGGTVTGYTF
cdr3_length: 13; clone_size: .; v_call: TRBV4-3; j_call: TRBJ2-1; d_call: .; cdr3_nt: TGCGCCAGCAGCCAAGATCTCGGTAATGAGCAGTTCTTC; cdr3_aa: CASSQDLGNEQFF
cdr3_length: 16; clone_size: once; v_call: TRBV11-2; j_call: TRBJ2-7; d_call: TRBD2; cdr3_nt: TGTGCCAGCAGCTTAGCCCTCCGGGGGGGCCACTACGAGCAGTACTTC; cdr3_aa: CASSLALRGGHYEQYF
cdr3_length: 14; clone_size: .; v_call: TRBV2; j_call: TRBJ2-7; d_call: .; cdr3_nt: TGTGCCAGCAGTGAGGGACGGAGGGGCTACGAGCAGTACTTC; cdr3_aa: CASSEGRRGYEQYF
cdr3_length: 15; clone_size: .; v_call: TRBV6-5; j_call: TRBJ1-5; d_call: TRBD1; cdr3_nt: TGTGCCAGCAGCCCAGACAGGGTCTTCAATCAGCCCCAGCATTTT; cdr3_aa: CASSPDRVFNQPQHF
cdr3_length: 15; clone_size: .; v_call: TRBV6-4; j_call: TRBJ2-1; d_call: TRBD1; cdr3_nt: TGTGCCAGCAGTGCCGGGACAGGGGGCGGGAATGAGCAGTTCTTC; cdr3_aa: CASSAGTGGGNEQFF
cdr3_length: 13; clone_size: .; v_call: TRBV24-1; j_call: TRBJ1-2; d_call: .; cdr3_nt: TGTGCCACCAGTGATCCCGACAGGTATGGCTACACCTTC; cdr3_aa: CATSDPDRYGYTF
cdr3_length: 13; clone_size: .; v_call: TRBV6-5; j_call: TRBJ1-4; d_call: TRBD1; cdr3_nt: TGTGCCAGCAGACAGGGGGCAGATGAAAAACTGTTTTTT; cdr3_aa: CASRQGADEKLFF
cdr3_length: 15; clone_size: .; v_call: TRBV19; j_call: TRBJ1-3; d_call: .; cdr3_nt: TGTGCCAGTAGTATCGGAGGGACCCTCGGAAACACCATATATTTT; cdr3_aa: CASSIGGTLGNTIYF
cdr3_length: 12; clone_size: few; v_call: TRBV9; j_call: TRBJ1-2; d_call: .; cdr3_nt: TGTGCCAGCAGCGAACAGGGATACGGCTACACCTTC; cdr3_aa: CASSEQGYGYTF
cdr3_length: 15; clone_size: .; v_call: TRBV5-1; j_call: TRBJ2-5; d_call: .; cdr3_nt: TGCGCCAGCAAGCACAAGGGGCTGGAGCAAGAGACCCAGTACTTC; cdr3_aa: CASKHKGLEQETQYF
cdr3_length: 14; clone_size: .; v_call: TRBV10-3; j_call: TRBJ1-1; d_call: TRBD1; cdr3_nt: TGTGCCATCAGTCCGGGACAGGGTGACACTGAAGCTTTCTTT; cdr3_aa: CAISPGQGDTEAFF
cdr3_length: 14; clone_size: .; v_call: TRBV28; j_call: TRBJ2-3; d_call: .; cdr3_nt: TGTGCCAGCAGTTTATCGGCAGGGCACTATACGCAGTATTTT; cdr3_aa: CASSLSAGHYTQYF
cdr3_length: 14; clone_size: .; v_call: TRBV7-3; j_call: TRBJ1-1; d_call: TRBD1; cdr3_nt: TGTGCCAGCAGCTTCCAGGGGGGGAACACTGAAGCTTTCTTT; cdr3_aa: CASSFQGGNTEAFF
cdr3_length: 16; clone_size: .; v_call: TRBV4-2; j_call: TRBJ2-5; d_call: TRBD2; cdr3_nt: TGTGCCAGCAGCTCCCGGAGTAGCGGGAGCGGGGAGACCCAGTACTTC; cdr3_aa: CASSSRSSGSGETQYF
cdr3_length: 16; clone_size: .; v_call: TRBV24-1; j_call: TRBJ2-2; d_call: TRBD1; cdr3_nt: TGTGCCACCAGTGACCGGACAGGGGGCGAGACCGGGGAGCTGTTTTTT; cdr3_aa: CATSDRTGGETGELFF
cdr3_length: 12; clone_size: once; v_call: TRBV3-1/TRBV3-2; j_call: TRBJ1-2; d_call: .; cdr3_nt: TGTGCCAGCAGCCAACAGCGCGCTGGCTACACCTTC; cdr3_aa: CASSQQRAGYTF
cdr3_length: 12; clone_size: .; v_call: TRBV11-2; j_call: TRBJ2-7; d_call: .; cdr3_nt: TGTGCCAGCAGCTCCTTGACCGGCGGGCAGTACTTC; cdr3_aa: CASSSLTGGQYF
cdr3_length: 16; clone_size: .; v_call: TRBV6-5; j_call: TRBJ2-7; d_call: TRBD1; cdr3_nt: TGTGCCAGCAGTTACCCTCGGGACAGCTACACCTACGAGCAGTACTTC; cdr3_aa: CASSYPRDSYTYEQYF
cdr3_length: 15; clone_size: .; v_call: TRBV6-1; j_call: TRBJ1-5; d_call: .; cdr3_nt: TGTGCCAGCAGTGAAGGGCATTATAGCAATCAGCCCCAGCATTTT; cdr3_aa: CASSEGHYSNQPQHF
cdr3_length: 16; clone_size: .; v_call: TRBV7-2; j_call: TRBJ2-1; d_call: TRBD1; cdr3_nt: TGTGCCAGCAGCTTAGGGGGACAGCTCTCCTACAATGAGCAGTTCTTC; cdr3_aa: CASSLGGQLSYNEQFF
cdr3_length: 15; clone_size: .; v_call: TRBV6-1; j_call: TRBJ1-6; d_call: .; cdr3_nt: TGTGCCAGCAGTGAAGCAAGCGTGTATAATTCACCCCTCCACTTT; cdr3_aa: CASSEASVYNSPLHF
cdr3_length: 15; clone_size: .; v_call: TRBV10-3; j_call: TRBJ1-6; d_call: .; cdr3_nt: TGTGCCATCAGTGAAGGGGGGGCTCCCAATTCACCCCTCCACTTT; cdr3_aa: CAISEGGAPNSPLHF
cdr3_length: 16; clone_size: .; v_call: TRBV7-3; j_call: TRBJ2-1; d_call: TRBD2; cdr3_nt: TGTGCCAGCAGCGCCCGGACCGGGACTAGCGTTTATGAGCAGTTCTTC; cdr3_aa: CASSARTGTSVYEQFF
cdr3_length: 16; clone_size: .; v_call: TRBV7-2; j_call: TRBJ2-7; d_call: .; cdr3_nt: TGTGCCAGCAGCTTAGATTCCGGCAGGGTGGGTTACGAGCAGTACTTC; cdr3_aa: CASSLDSGRVGYEQYF
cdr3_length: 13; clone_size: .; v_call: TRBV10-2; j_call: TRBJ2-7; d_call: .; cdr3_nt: TGCGCCAGCAGTGAGTTTAGCCGTCTGGGGCAGTACTTC; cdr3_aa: CASSEFSRLGQYF
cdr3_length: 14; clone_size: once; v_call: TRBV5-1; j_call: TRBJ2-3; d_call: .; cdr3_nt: TGCGCCAGCAGCTCTCAGACAGTCACAGATACGCAGTATTTT; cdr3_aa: CASSSQTVTDTQYF
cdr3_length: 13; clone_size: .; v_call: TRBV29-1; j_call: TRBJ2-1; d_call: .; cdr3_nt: TGCAGCGTTGTTGCGGTGACCTACAATGAGCAGTTCTTC; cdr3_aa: CSVVAVTYNEQFF
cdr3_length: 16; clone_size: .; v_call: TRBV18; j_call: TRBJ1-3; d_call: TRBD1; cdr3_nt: TGTGCCAGCTCACTACTAACGGACAGGGCTGGAAACACCATATATTTT; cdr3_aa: CASSLLTDRAGNTIYF
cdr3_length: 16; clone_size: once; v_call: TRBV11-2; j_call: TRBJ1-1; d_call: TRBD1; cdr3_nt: TGTGCCAGCAGCTTAGCCCTCAGGGGGTCGAACACTGAAGCTTTCTTT; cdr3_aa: CASSLALRGSNTEAFF
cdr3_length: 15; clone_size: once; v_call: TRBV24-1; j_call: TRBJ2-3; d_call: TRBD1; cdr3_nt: TGTGCCACCAGTGACCCGGGACAGGCGTGGGATACGCAGTATTTT; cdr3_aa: CATSDPGQAWDTQYF
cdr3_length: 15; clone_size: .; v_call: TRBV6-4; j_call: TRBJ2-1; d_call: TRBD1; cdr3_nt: TGTGCCAGCAGGGCCCTGGGACAGGGGGGTAATGAGCAGTTCTTC; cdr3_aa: CASRALGQGGNEQFF